One T cell receptor (beta chain) is described in this entry. What it recognizes is unknown. The source of the sample is a study of CD8+CD57+ T cells in acquired aplastic anemia. Study-level results: Controls did not differ significantly from patients in CD8+ Simpson's diversity. Patients and controls were found to share roughly 31 CD8+ CDR3 sequences.

Both TCR beta VDJ combination and CDR3 sequence profiling were carried out. Genomic DNA was the template for this profiling. TCRdb re-analysed the reads in MiXCR, keeping a single row per CDR3 protein. The data hold around 170,000 distinct CDR3 sequences, with under 75% observed a single time. Trimming took 2 bases from V and 12 from J; bases not matched to a gene: 7. The CDR3 has 13 residues. CDR1 and CDR2 from the germline V gene are MRHNA and SNTAGT. The clonotype originates from a human donor in good health. Sequenced input: sorted CD4+, CD8+, or CD8+CD57+ T cells (not recorded which) from PBMCs. This chain connects TRBV6-4 to TRBJ2-1; 7 bases align to TRBD2. The CDR3 nucleotides read TGTGCCAGCAGTGACCAGTGGGGGGGGAGGCAGTTCTTC. Its translation is CASSDQWGGRQFF.